A single sample gave rise to the 22 T cell receptor beta chains below, sequenced in a study of technical replicates of blood from a few donors (dated by TCRdb to 2017 to 2019). The library was obtained by the immunoSEQ multiplex PCR assay. Here the immuneACCESS table is served through TCRdb, limited to in-frame sequences with V and J called. Missing clones are a known gap in these copies; in checked studies unresolved V genes cover under half, and the rest lacks a known reason. The sample table contains 70,000 to 90,000 clones; only one count was recorded for 94% of them. The biggest ten clones account for about 0.38% of the sample. Source material: T cells isolated from PBMCs. The source of these receptors is a human donor in good health.

Here the CDR3 reads CASSEHRGQPQHF. DNA for the CDR3: TGTGCCAGCAGTGAACACAGGGGGCAGCCCCAGCATTTT. V and J are TRBV6-1 and TRBJ1-5, with 8 nucleotides matching TRBD1. V trimming: 2 bases; J trimming: 7 bases; junction bases outside the gene matches: 1. Germline CDR1 MNHNS, CDR2 SASEGT. This CDR3 has 13 residues.

The chain recombines TRBV19 with TRBJ1-2, with a weak D call TRBD1 (5 bases). V was shortened by 10 bases and J by 4 bases, with 16 bases between the two germline ends. Germline V CDR1 and CDR2: LNHDA, SQIVND (reference sequence). This CDR3 spans 13 amino acids. The CDR3 reads CATRPGEVYGYTF. CDR3 coding DNA: TGTGCCACGCGGCCGGGGGAGGTCTATGGCTACACCTTC. The full variable domain, its missing parts supplied by reference TRBV19 and TRBJ1-2, is DGGITQSPKYLFRKEGQNVTLSCEQNLNHDAMYWYRQDPGQGLRLIYYSQIVNDFQKGDIAEGYSVSREKKESFPLTVTSAQKNPTAFYLCATRPGEVYGYTFGSGTRLTVV.

The chain uses TRBV21-1 and TRBJ2-2; the table names TRBD2, a call not compared with the DNA. TRBV21-1 is tagged as a pseudogene. The length of the CDR3 is 16 residues. The CDR3 here is CASSPVAGEDTGELFF. The CDR3 nucleotides read TGTGCCAGCAGCCCAGTAGCGGGAGAGGACACCGGGGAGCTGTTTTTT.

The chain links TRBV19 to TRBJ2-3, with 8 bases matching TRBD2. Germline V gene lookup returns CDR1 LNHDA and CDR2 SQIVND (reference sequence). This CDR3 is 15 amino acids long. The junction had 6 bases not matched to a gene; V was cut back by 3 bases and J by 4 bases. The chain's CDR3 is CASSIEREIPDTQYF. The DNA for the CDR3 is TGTGCCAGTAGTATTGAGCGGGAGATACCAGATACGCAGTATTTT.

The chain couples TRBV7-3 to TRBJ2-3; TRBD2 matches at 10 bases. Germline V gives CDR1 SGHTA, CDR2 FQGTGA. The CDR3 is 15 amino acids. V shed 5 bases, J shed 1 base, and the junction held 3 bases outside the gene matches. The CDR3 region has the DNA TGTGCCAGCAGCGTCCTAGCGGGAGGCACAGATACGCAGTATTTT. Its translation: CASSVLAGGTDTQYF.

CDR3 sequence (DNA): TGTGCCAGCAGGGGGGCTAATAGTGGCTACACCTTC. Protein: CASRGANSGYTF. The chain is built from TRBV6-5 and TRBJ1-2, with D tentatively TRBD1 (6 bases). Germline assignment: CDR1 MNHEY and CDR2 SVGAGI. The V and J ends lost 6 bases and 7 bases respectively, with 12 bases between them. The CDR3 is 12 residues long.

The rearrangement uses TRBV5-4 and TRBJ1-2; TRBD1 aligns across 8 bases. This CDR3 spans 13 amino acids. Per germline, CDR1 SGHNT and CDR2 YYREEE (reference sequence). Germline trimming cut 3 bases from V and 5 bases from J; bases unmatched to any gene: 3. The CDR3 DNA sequence: TGTGCCAGCAGCTCGGACAGGGTATATGGCTACACCTTC. It translates to CASSSDRVYGYTF.

The chain has TRBV7-9 and TRBJ2-3; D gene ambiguous. Germline lookup yields CDR1 SEHNR and CDR2 FQNEAQ (reference sequence). V was trimmed by 1 base and J by 2 bases, leaving 4 bases between them. This CDR3 is 13 amino acids long. CDR3 loop: CASSLVLTDTQYF. As DNA, the CDR3 is TGTGCCAGCAGCTTAGTCCTCACAGATACGCAGTATTTT.

This clone was recorded only once. The rearrangement uses TRBV5-1 and TRBJ2-1, with 8 bases identical to TRBD1. Per the germline V gene, CDR1 is SGHRS and CDR2 is YFSETQ. V lost 3 bases and J lost 7; bases outside the gene matches: 3. The CDR3 has 13 residues. The CDR3 is CASSWDRRNEQFF. CDR3 sequence (DNA): TGCGCCAGCAGCTGGGACAGGCGGAATGAGCAGTTCTTC.

The chain recombines TRBV9 with TRBJ2-3; D not resolved. Trimming left V 4 bases short and J 1 base short, with 7 bases between. There are 13 residues in the CDR3. CDR1 SGDLS and CDR2 YYNGEE come from the germline V gene. The CDR3: CASSPPGTDTQYF. The CDR3 DNA reads as TGTGCCAGCAGCCCACCGGGCACAGATACGCAGTATTTT.

This chain joins TRBV10-1 and TRBJ1-2, with 9 bases fitting TRBD1. This CDR3 has 15 amino acids. CDR1 WNHNN and CDR2 SYGVQD come from the germline V gene (reference sequence). The V and J ends lost 6 bases and 4 bases, in that order; junction bases with no gene match: 9. The CDR3 region is CASSRVTGGFYGYTF. CDR3 DNA sequence: TGCGCCAGCAGCCGAGTGACAGGGGGGTTCTATGGCTACACCTTC.

In regard to this clone: Relative to the germline gene, one junction end is altered; a read error may explain this. The CDR3 DNA follows: TGTGCCAGCAGGGGGACAGGGGGCACGGATACGCAGTATTTT. It specifies CASRGTGGTDTQYF. The chain employs TRBV6-5 and TRBJ2-3; 12 nucleotides agree with TRBD1. There are 14 residues in the CDR3. Per the germline V gene, CDR1 is MNHEY and CDR2 is SVGAGI.

The chain carries TRBV6-6 and TRBJ2-7; 9 nucleotides match TRBD2. CDR3 length: 15 residues. Losses at the gene ends were 0 bases for V and 4 bases for J; bases not matched to a gene: 4. Germline V gene data show CDR1 as MNHNY and CDR2 as SVGAGI (reference sequence). CDR3 in DNA: TGTGCCAGCAGTTACTCTAGCGGGAGTGGGTACGAGCAGTACTTC. It encodes CASSYSSGSGYEQYF.

This chain joins TRBV28 and TRBJ1-1; D call uncertain. The germline gives CDR1 MDHEN, CDR2 SYDVKM. The CDR3 runs to 14 residues. Trimming removed 7 bases from V and 1 base from J, with 13 bases in between. CDR3 in amino acids: CASITQVENTEAFF. The CDR3 nucleotides are TGTGCCAGCATAACCCAAGTAGAGAACACTGAAGCTTTCTTT.

V and J are TRBV10-3 and TRBJ2-7; D perhaps matches TRBD2 (6 bases). The germline CDR1 and CDR2 sequences are ENHRY and SYGVKD. The length of the CDR3 is 13 residues. Trimming left V 5 bases short and J 0 bases short, with 8 bases between. DNA for the CDR3: TGTGCCATCAGTCCCGGGAGCTCCTACGAGCAGTACTTC. It codes for CAISPGSSYEQYF.

The chain combines TRBV5-5 with TRBJ2-1, with D possibly TRBD2 on 5 matching bases. Per germline, CDR1 SGHKS and CDR2 YYEKEE (reference sequence). The CDR3 totals 15 residues. Trimming took 0 bases from V and 0 from J, leaving 7 bases between them. The chain's CDR3 is CASSLVEGSYNEQFF. The CDR3 nucleotides read TGTGCCAGCAGCTTGGTTGAGGGCTCCTACAATGAGCAGTTCTTC. The complete variable domain, with remaining parts taken from reference TRBV5-5 and TRBJ2-1, reads DAGVTQSPTHLIKTRGQQVTLRCSPISGHKSVSWYQQVLGQGPQFIFQYYEKEERGRGNFPDRFSARQFPNYSSELNVNALLLGDSALYLCASSLVEGSYNEQFFGPGTRLTVL.

The chain uses TRBV2 and TRBJ2-7, with 9 bases matching TRBD2. Trimming removed 3 bases from V and 2 bases from J; junction bases left unmatched: 5. This CDR3 has 15 residues. Germline-derived CDR1 and CDR2 are SNHLY and FYNNEI. The CDR3 bases are TGTGCCAGCAGTGACCCGCGGGAGGGCACCTACGAGCAGTACTTC. Residues: CASSDPREGTYEQYF.

The CDR3 DNA sequence: TGTGCCAGTAGTCCACAGACCAGCACAGATACGCAGTATTTT. Translation: CASSPQTSTDTQYF. This sequence joins TRBV19 and TRBJ2-3; D unresolved. The CDR3 spans 14 residues. Deletions cut 5 bases from V and 0 bases from J, with 9 bases between. CDR1 LNHDA and CDR2 SQIVND come from the germline V gene (reference sequence).

The chain carries TRBV29-1 and TRBJ1-2; D uncertain. CDR3 size: 12 residues. Germline values: CDR1 SQVTM, CDR2 ANQGSEA. Trimming shortened V by 1 base and J by 2 bases, and 5 bases separated the two germline ends. The CDR3 coding sequence is TGCAGCGTTGAAGGCGAAAACTATGGCTACACCTTC. It translates to CSVEGENYGYTF.

DNA for the CDR3: TGTGCCAGCAGATGGGACAGGCCATACTCCTACGAGCAGTACTTC. It specifies CASRWDRPYSYEQYF. J is TRBJ2-7 and V is TRBV21-1; TRBD1 reflects the table's D call only, with no check against the DNA. TRBV21-1 is flagged as a pseudogene. CDR3 length: 15 amino acids.

The chain combines TRBV10-3 with TRBJ2-3; 7 bases are shared with TRBD1. The junction had 1 base not matched to a gene; V was cut back by 2 bases and J by 2 bases. Germline CDR1 ENHRY, CDR2 SYGVKD. The CDR3 runs to 14 residues. DNA of the CDR3: TGTGCCATCAGTGAGGGGACAGACACAGATACGCAGTATTTT. Its translation: CAISEGTDTDTQYF.

The chain employs TRBV6-5 and TRBJ1-5; 7 bases align to TRBD1. CDR3 size: 13 residues. J gave up 6 bases and V 6 bases, and 5 bases lay outside the gene matches. Germline lookup yields CDR1 MNHEY and CDR2 SVGAGI. The CDR3 DNA sequence: TGTGCCAGCAGAACAGGGGCGGGTCAGCCCCAGCATTTT. It codes for CASRTGAGQPQHF.